This TCR beta chain was identified during a study of shared clonotypes between healthy human individuals. For the study at large: With ages of 18 to 49, the donors were two women and three men.

TCRdb keeps only in-frame clones here, not all; method: immunoSEQ multiplex PCR. Among about 1.5 million clones, approximately 98% were seen once, and the ten largest hold roughly 0.4%. This sequence was found in a man aged 25-40 years in good health. Sequencing input: naive CD4+ T cells sorted from blood. The subset is: CD45RA+ positively selected.

CDR3 bases: TGTGCCACCAGCAGAGATCTAGGCGGGAGGGCCAATGAGCAGTTCTTC. Translated: CATSRDLGGRANEQFF. The rearrangement uses TRBV15 and TRBJ2-1; TRBD2 aligns across 9 bases. This CDR3 comprises 16 residues. Germline V gene data show CDR1 as LNHNV and CDR2 as YYDKDF (reference sequence). The J segment lost 6 bases and the V segment lost 0 bases, leaving 6 bases of the junction unmatched.